The TCR beta chain described here comes from a study of blood T cell repertoires in COVID-19. Overall study: In each case, the material was cDNA or gDNA derived from T cells, B-cell-depleted T cells, or PBMCs.

In this sample, this clone turned up once. Original data processing: By means of reference gene primer amplification, nucleated cell counts were estimated. Using immunoSEQ multiplex PCR, the repertoire was profiled, and TCRdb retains in-frame clones only, with some absent. V and J calls plus clone size are reproduced from that table; the DNA served to infer D and trimming. The sample has about 360,000 clones; approximately 86% are singletons. This clonotype was obtained from a human donor in a cohort sampled during active COVID-19. The sequenced material came from peripheral blood.

CDR3 DNA: TGCGCCAGCAGCCCGGTGGACAGCTACGAGCAGTACTTC. Protein product: CASSPVDSYEQYF. The V gene is TRBV5-1, the J gene TRBJ2-7, with a weak D call TRBD1 (6 bases). The CDR3 totals 13 residues. Germline CDR1 is SGHRS and CDR2 is YFSETQ. Trimming stripped 4 bases from V and 3 bases from J, with 11 bases between.